This paragraph reports one T cell receptor beta chain. Its cognate antigen is unknown. The V end was cut by 6 bases, the J end by 4 bases, with 18 bases between. Per the germline V gene, CDR1 is SNHLY and CDR2 is FYNNEI. CDR3 length equals 15 residues. Genomic DNA served as template for TCR beta VDJ and CDR3 profiling. TCRdb reanalysed the reads using MiXCR and keeps one entry per CDR3 protein. The sample lists a few hundred thousand distinct CDR3 sequences; roughly a third were seen once. This sample is drawn from a study of CD8+CD57+ T cells in acquired aplastic anemia. Study-wide background: Isolated CD4+ and CD8+ cells, once sorted, yielded DNA averaging roughly 3 ug.

Findings and limits, study-wide: Overlapping CD8+ CDR3 repertoires of patients and controls contained roughly 29 shared sequences.

For sequencing, patients were chosen who had shown expansion of CD8+CD57+ cells by flow cytometry. Patients were treatment-naive when blood was sampled. The sequence was obtained from a human donor with aplastic anemia. J is TRBJ1-2 and V is TRBV2; weak D call: TRBD1 (5 bases). Sequencing was carried out using sorted CD4+, CD8+, or CD8+CD57+ T cells (not recorded which) from PBMCs. CDR3 in amino acids: CASSNRDRQSYGYTF. The CDR3 DNA reads as TGTGCCAGCAGCAACCGGGACCGGCAAAGCTATGGCTACACCTTC.